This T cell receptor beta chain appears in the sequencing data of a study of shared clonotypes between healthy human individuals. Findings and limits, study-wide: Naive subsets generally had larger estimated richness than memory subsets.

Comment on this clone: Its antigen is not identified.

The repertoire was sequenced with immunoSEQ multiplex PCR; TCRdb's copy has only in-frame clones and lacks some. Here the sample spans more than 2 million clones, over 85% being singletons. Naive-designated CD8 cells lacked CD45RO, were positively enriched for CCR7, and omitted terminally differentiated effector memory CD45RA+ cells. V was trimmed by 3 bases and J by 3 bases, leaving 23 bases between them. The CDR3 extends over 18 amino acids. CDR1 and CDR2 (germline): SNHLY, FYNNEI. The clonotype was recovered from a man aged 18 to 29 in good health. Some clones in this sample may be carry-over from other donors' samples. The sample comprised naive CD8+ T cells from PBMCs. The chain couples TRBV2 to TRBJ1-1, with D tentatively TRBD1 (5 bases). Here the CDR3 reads CASSEGKPGRVWDTEAFF. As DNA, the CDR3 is TGTGCCAGCAGTGAGGGTAAACCAGGGCGCGTGTGGGACACTGAAGCTTTCTTT.